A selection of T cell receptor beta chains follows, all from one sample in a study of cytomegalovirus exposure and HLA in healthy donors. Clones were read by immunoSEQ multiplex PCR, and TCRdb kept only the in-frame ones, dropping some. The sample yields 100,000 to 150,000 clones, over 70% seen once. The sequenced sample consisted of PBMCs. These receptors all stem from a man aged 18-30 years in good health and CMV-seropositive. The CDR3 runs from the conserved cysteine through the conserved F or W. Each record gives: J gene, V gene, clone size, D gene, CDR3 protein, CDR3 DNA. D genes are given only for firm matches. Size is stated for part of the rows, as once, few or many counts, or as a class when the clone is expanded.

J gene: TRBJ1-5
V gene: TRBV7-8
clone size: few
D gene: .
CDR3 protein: CASSIGQYSNQPQHF
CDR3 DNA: TGTGCCAGCAGCATAGGACAGTATAGCAATCAGCCCCAGCATTTT

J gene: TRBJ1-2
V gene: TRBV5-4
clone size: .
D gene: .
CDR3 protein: CASSLNRNGYTF
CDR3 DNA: TGTGCCAGCAGCTTGAACAGGAATGGCTACACCTTC

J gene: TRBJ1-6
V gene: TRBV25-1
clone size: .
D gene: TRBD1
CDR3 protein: CASSGDRGLASPLHF
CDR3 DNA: TGTGCCAGCAGTGGGGACAGGGGATTGGCTTCACCCCTCCACTTT

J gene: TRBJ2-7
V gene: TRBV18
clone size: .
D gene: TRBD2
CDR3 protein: CASSRTSGDYEQYF
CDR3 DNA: TGTGCCAGCTCACGTACTAGCGGGGACTACGAGCAGTACTTC

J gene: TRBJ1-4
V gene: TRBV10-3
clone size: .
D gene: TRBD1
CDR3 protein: CATGQGWREKLFF
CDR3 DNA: TGTGCCACCGGACAGGGATGGCGAGAAAAACTGTTTTTT

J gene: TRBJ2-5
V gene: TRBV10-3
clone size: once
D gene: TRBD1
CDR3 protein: CAISFGQGETQYF
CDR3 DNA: TGTGCCATCAGCTTCGGACAGGGTGAGACCCAGTACTTC

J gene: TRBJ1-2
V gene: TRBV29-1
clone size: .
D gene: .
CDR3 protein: CSVVTNGYTF
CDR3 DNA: TGCAGCGTTGTGACTAATGGCTACACCTTC

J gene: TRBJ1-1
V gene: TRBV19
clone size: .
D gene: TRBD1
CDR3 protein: CASSTTGAEAFF
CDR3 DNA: TGTGCCAGTAGCACGACAGGGGCTGAAGCTTTCTTT

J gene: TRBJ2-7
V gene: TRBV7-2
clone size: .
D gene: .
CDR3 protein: CASSPTLAGQTNPYEQYF
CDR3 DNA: TGTGCCAGCAGCCCTACTCTTGCGGGACAGACAAATCCCTACGAGCAGTACTTC

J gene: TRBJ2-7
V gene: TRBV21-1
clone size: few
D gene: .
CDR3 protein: CASSKKGAWTSGIWYEQYF
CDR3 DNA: TGTGCCAGCAGCAAAAAAGGGGCCTGGACTAGCGGGATATGGTACGAGCAGTACTTC

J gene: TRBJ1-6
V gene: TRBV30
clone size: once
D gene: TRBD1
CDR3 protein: CAWSSFSGQGNSPLHF
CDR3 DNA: TGTGCCTGGAGCTCTTTTTCAGGACAGGGCAATTCACCCCTCCACTTT

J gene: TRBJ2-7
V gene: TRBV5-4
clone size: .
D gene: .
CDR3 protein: CASSDDVRGFYEQYF
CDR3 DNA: TGTGCCAGCAGCGACGACGTTAGGGGTTTCTACGAGCAGTACTTC

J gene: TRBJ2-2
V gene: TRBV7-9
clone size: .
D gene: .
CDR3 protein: CASSLGLPGELFF
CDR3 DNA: TGTGCCAGCAGCTTAGGGCTGCCCGGGGAGCTGTTTTTT

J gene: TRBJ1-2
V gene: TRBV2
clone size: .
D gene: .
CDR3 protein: CASSETGSYGYTF
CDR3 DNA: TGTGCCAGCAGTGAGACAGGTAGCTATGGCTACACCTTC

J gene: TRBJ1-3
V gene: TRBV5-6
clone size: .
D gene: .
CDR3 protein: CASSLDSHSGNTIYF
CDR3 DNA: TGTGCCAGCAGCTTGGATTCACACTCTGGAAACACCATATATTTT

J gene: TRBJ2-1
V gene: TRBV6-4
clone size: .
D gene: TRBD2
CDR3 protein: CASSSGTSGSTYNEQFF
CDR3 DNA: TGTGCCAGCAGTAGTGGGACTAGCGGGAGTACCTACAATGAGCAGTTCTTC

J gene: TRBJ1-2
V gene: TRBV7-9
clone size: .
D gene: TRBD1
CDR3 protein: CASSSGQVYGYTF
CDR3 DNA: TGTGCCAGCAGCTCAGGACAGGTTTATGGCTACACCTTC

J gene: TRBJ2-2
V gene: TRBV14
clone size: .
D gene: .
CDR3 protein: CASSQEVMLTNTGELFF
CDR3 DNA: TGTGCCAGCAGCCAAGAGGTCATGCTAACGAACACCGGGGAGCTGTTTTTT

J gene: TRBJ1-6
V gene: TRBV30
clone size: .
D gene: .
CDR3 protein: CACLGGSFGNSPLHF
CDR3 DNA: TGTGCCTGCCTCGGGGGGTCGTTCGGTAATTCACCCCTCCACTTT

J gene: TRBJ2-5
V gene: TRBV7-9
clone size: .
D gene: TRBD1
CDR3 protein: CSSIGGNQETQYF
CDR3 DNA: TGTTCCAGCATAGGGGGCAACCAAGAGACCCAGTACTTC

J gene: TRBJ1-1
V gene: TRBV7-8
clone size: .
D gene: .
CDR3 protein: CASSTRQNTEAFF
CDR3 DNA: TGTGCCAGCAGCACTCGACAGAACACTGAAGCTTTCTTT

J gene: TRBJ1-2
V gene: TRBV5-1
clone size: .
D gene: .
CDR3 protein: CASSFKRSGYGYTF
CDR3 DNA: TGCGCCAGCAGCTTTAAGAGGTCTGGCTATGGCTACACCTTC

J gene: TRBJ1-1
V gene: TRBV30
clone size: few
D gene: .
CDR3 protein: CAWRWQNTEAFF
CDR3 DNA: TGTGCCTGGAGATGGCAAAACACTGAAGCTTTCTTT

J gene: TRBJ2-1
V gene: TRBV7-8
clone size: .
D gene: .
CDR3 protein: CASSLVARWQFF
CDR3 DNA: TGTGCCAGCAGCTTAGTAGCTAGGTGGCAGTTCTTC

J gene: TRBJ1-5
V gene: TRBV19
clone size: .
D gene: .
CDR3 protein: CASSIRLGQGHQPQHF
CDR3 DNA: TGTGCCAGTAGTATAAGGCTTGGTCAGGGGCATCAGCCCCAGCATTTT

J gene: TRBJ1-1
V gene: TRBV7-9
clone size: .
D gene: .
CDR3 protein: CASSGVSAEAFF
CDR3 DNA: TGTGCCAGCAGCGGTGTCTCGGCTGAAGCTTTCTTT

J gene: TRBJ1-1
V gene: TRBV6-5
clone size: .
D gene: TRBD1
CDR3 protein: CASSYGRTGGMAFF
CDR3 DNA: TGTGCCAGCTCCTACGGAAGGACAGGGGGAATGGCTTTCTTT

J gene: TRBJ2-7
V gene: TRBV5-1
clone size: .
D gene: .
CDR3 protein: CASSLSLPGYEQYF
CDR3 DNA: TGCGCCAGCAGCTTATCCCTGCCGGGCTACGAGCAGTACTTC

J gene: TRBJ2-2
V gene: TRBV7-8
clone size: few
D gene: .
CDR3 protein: CASSLDDSLTGELFF
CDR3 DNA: TGTGCCAGCAGCTTAGATGACAGCCTCACCGGGGAGCTGTTTTTT

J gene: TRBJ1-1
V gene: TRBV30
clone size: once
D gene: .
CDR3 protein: CAWSRDRLGTEAFF
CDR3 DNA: TGTGCCTGGAGCCGCGACAGGTTGGGCACTGAGGCTTTCTTT

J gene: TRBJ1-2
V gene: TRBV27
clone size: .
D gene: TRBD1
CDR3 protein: CASGLRDRDYGYTF
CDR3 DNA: TGTGCCAGCGGGCTGAGGGACAGGGACTATGGCTACACCTTC

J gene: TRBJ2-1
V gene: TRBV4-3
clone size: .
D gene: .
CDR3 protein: CASSPFSGSYNEQFF
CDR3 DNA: TGCGCCAGCAGCCCCTTTAGCGGCTCCTACAATGAGCAGTTCTTC

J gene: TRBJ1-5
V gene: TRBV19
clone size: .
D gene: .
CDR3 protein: CASSMEIFRGGGNQPQHF
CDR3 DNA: TGTGCCAGTAGTATGGAGATCTTCAGGGGAGGGGGCAATCAGCCCCAGCATTTT

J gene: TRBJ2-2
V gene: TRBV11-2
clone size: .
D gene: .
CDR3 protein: CASSLVIRQIGAGGELFF
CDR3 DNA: TGTGCCAGCAGCTTAGTAATTCGGCAGATAGGGGCAGGCGGGGAGCTGTTTTTT

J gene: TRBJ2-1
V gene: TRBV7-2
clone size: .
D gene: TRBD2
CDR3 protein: CASSFKRGGNEQFF
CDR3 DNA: TGTGCCAGCAGCTTCAAACGGGGGGGAAATGAGCAGTTCTTC

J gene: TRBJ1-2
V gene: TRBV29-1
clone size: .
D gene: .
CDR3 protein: CSVDAWPGGIGGYTF
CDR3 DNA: TGCAGCGTTGACGCCTGGCCGGGGGGGATTGGAGGCTACACCTTC

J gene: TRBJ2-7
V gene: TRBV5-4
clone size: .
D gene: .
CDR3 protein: CASSLAGVGEQYF
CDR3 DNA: TGTGCCAGCAGCTTGGCCGGTGTGGGCGAGCAGTACTTC

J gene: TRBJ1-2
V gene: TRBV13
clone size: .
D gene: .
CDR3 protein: CASSLAGREGHGYTF
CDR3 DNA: TGTGCCAGCAGCTTGGCCGGTAGGGAGGGACATGGCTACACCTTC

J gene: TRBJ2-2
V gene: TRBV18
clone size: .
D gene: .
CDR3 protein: CASSPYRDGELFF
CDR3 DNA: TGTGCCAGCTCACCGTACCGGGATGGGGAGCTGTTTTTT

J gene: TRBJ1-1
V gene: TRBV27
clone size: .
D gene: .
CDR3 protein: CASSLSQAGNTEAFF
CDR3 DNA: TGTGCCAGCAGTTTATCGCAGGCAGGGAACACTGAAGCTTTCTTT

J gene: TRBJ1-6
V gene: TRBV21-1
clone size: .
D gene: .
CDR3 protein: CASSARLMVLRPSNSPLHF
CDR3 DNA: TGTGCCAGCAGCGCCCGCCTAATGGTCCTCCGTCCTTCAAATTCACCCCTCCACTTT

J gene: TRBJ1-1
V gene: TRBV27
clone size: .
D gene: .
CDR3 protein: CASSFRGGGTEAFF
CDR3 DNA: TGTGCCAGCAGTTTTCGCGGGGGGGGAACTGAAGCTTTCTTT

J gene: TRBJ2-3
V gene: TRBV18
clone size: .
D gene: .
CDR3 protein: CASSPPGLRHTDTQYF
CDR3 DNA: TGTGCCAGCTCACCACCGGGGCTCCGTCACACAGATACGCAGTATTTT

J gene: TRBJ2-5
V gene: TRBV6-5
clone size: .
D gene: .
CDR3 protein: CASSNERGETQYF
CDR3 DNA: TGTGCCAGCAGCAATGAAAGGGGAGAGACCCAGTACTTC

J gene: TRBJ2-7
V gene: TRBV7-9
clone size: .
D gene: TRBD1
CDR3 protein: CASSPSGTGFSYEQYF
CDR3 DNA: TGTGCCAGCAGCCCCAGCGGGACAGGGTTCTCCTACGAGCAGTACTTC

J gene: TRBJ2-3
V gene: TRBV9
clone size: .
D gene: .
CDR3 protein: CASSLTDTQYF
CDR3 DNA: TGTGCCAGCAGCTTAACAGATACGCAGTATTTT

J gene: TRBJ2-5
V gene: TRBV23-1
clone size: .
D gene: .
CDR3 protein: CARPGELQETQYF
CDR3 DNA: TGCGCCAGACCGGGGGAGCTACAAGAGACCCAGTACTTC

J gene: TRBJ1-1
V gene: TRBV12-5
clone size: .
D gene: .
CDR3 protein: CASGPTSFTEAFF
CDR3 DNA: TGTGCTAGTGGCCCGACATCTTTTACTGAAGCTTTCTTT

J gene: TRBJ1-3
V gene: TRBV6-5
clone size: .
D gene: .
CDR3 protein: CASQSSGNTIYF
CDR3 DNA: TGTGCCAGCCAGTCGTCTGGAAACACCATATATTTT

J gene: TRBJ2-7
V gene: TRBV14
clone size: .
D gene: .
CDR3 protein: CASSPRSLGSSYEQYF
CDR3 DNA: TGTGCCAGCAGCCCTCGGAGCCTGGGTAGCTCCTACGAGCAGTACTTC

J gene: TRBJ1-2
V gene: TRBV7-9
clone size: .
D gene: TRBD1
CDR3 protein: CASSSSGQGRNYGYTF
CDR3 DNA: TGTGCCAGCAGCTCCTCAGGACAGGGACGAAACTATGGCTACACCTTC

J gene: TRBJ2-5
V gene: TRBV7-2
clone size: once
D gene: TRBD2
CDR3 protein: CASSPQGLVQETQYF
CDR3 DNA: TGTGCCAGCAGCCCCCAGGGACTAGTTCAAGAGACCCAGTACTTC

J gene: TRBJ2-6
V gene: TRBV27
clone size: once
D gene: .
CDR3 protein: CASSQDRDNSGANVLTF
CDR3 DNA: TGTGCCAGCAGCCAAGACAGAGACAACTCTGGGGCCAACGTCCTGACTTTC